Each of the 20 T cell receptor beta chains below was sequenced from the same sample in a study of regulatory T cells in long-lasting Graves disease. The time point is: newly diagnosed GD, antithyroid drugs for less than 3 months. Preparation of the TCR library used RNA extracted from PBMCs. Both iRepertoire HTBI primers and Arm-PCR of CDR3 regions were used to build the TCR beta libraries. TCRdb redid the calling of the multiplex PCR reads with MiXCR, one entry per CDR3 protein. Seen here are about 400,000 distinct CDR3 sequences, about 14% observed once, and the top ten hold 20% to 25%. Sample: peripheral blood mononuclear cells (PBMCs), taken at new diagnosis, from a patient treated with antithyroid drugs. Receptors were obtained from a female donor with Graves disease.

Ten or more counts support this clonotype. J is TRBJ2-3 and V is TRBV28, with TRBD2 matching 8 bases. The CDR3 has 15 amino acids. CDR1 MDHEN and CDR2 SYDVKM come from the germline V gene. Trimming removed 3 bases from V and 4 bases from J; junction bases left unmatched: 6. The CDR3 here is CASSLAREVSDTQYF. As DNA, the CDR3 is TGTGCCAGCAGTTTGGCGCGGGAGGTTTCAGATACGCAGTATTTT.

This rearrangement joins TRBV2 to TRBJ2-1; D is possibly TRBD2 (9 bases). The CDR3 spans 17 residues. Germline CDR1 SNHLY, CDR2 FYNNEI. V was cut by 2 bases and J by 8 bases, with 22 bases left in between. The CDR3 region is CASSESRTGRGGDEQFF. In DNA form, the CDR3 reads TGTGCCAGCAGTGAATCCAGGACAGGGCGGGGGGGCGATGAGCAGTTCTTC.

The chain carries TRBV11-2 and TRBJ2-5; TRBD2 matches 13 bases. This CDR3 has 15 amino acids. The trim removed 6 bases at V and 8 bases at J, leaving 9 bases unmatched. Germline CDR1 and CDR2: SGHAT and FQNNGV. CDR3 region: CASRLGLAGVDTQYF. The CDR3 DNA reads as TGTGCCAGCAGACTAGGACTAGCGGGAGTTGATACCCAGTACTTC.

The sample holds a few counts of this clonotype. This sequence joins TRBV6-2 or TRBV6-3 and TRBJ1-4; D call uncertain. Germline V lookup: CDR1 MNHEY, CDR2 SVGEGT. The V gene lost 0 bases and the J gene lost 0 bases, with 17 bases spanning the gap. The length of the CDR3 is 19 residues. As DNA, the CDR3 is TGTGCCAGCAGTTACTCTTCGCGGGCCGTGGGTGCAACTAATGAAAAACTGTTTTTT. Its protein is CASSYSSRAVGATNEKLFF.

This clonotype was picked up a small number of times. V is TRBV4-1 and J is TRBJ2-6; D may be TRBD1 (6 bases). Trimming removed 5 bases at V and 2 bases at J, with 22 bases between. Germline values: CDR1 MGHRA, CDR2 YSYEKL. The CDR3 totals 19 residues. CDR3 coding DNA: TGCGCCAGCAGCTCCCCGGACAGACAGTCTATTCCTGGGGCCAACGTCCTGACTTTC. Its protein is CASSSPDRQSIPGANVLTF.

Details on this clonotype: With a much larger clone just one base away, this may be a read error. V is TRBV6-1 and J is TRBJ2-1; unclear D gene. The CDR3 totals 15 residues. Germline V gene lookup returns CDR1 MNHNS and CDR2 SASEGT. Trimming cost V 6 bases and J 11 bases, with 23 bases left between them. CDR3 region: CASSSSPASGLKQFF. DNA of the CDR3: TGTGCCAGCAGCTCCTCACCCGCTTCAGGTCTTAAGCAGTTCTTC.

This clonotype appeared many times. The chain links TRBV5-1 to TRBJ2-1; TRBD1 agrees at 9 bases. The trim removed 0 bases at V and 5 bases at J, leaving 6 bases unmatched. This CDR3 has 16 residues. Germline CDR1 and CDR2: SGHRS and YFSETQ. The DNA of the CDR3 is TGCGCCAGCAGCTTGGCCCGACAGGGGGAAAACAATGAGCAGTTCTTC. It yields the protein CASSLARQGENNEQFF.

This clonotype was counted only a few times. Since no conserved phenylalanine or tryptophan closes the CDR3, a read error is the likely cause. The chain uses TRBV20-1 and TRBJ1-6, with D tentatively TRBD1 (6 bases). V dropped 3 bases and J dropped 10 bases, with 16 bases sitting between them. The CDR3 sequence is 14 residues long. The germline gives CDR1 DFQATT, CDR2 SNEGSKA (reference sequence). The CDR3, as DNA: TGCAGTGCTAGTGAGGGGACAACGGGATCACCCCTCCACTCT. Translating gives CSASEGTTGSPLHS.

This clonotype was recorded many times. This rearrangement joins TRBV11-2 to TRBJ2-7, with unresolved D. Between the trimmed V and J ends, which lost 5 bases and 4 bases, there was a span of 12 bases. This CDR3 is 13 amino acids long. CDR1 SGHAT and CDR2 FQNNGV come from the germline V gene. The CDR3 bases are TGTGCCAGCAGCCTTGAGGCTGTGTACGAGCAGTACTTC. Its translation is CASSLEAVYEQYF.

This clonotype was counted ten times or more. The V call is TRBV20-1, the J call TRBJ2-3; TRBD1 might be the D (7 bases). The V end lost 5 bases, the J end lost 1 base, and 16 bases lay between the germline ends. This CDR3 spans 15 amino acids. Germline lookup yields CDR1 DFQATT and CDR2 SNEGSKA (reference sequence). Here the CDR3 reads CSARRQGGGTDTQYF. The DNA of the CDR3 is TGCAGTGCTCGTAGACAGGGAGGAGGCACAGATACGCAGTATTTT.

This clonotype has a single count. A junction end diverges from the germline sequence, so it may reflect a read error. The gene calls are TRBV3-1 and TRBJ2-3; 13 nucleotides agree with TRBD2. This CDR3 contains 19 residues. Germline loops: CDR1 LGHDT, CDR2 YNNKEL (reference sequence). CDR3 bases: TGTGCCAGCAGTCAAGACCCGGGACTAGCGGGGCCGGAGGCAGATACGCAGTATTTT. The encoded protein is CASSQDPGLAGPEADTQYF.

This clonotype came up many times. The junction does not match germline at one end; this may be a read error. The chain links TRBV7-3 to TRBJ2-3; a possible D gene is TRBD1 (5 bases). CDR3 size: 15 residues. Germline CDR1 is SGHTA and CDR2 is FQGTGA. The CDR3 DNA reads as TGCGCCAGCAGCTTGTCAGGGCAAAGCACAGATACGCAGTATTTT. Protein sequence: CASSLSGQSTDTQYF.

This clonotype was detected many times. J is TRBJ1-1 and V is TRBV9, with 9 positions matching TRBD1. The CDR3 runs 17 residues. Germline CDR1 SGDLS, CDR2 YYNGEE. J was trimmed by 3 bases and V by 3 bases; bases with no gene match: 12. As DNA, the CDR3 is TGTGCCAGCAGCGCCACCGGGACAGGGAGTCGTTACACTGAAGCTTTCTTT. Its translation is CASSATGTGSRYTEAFF.

The chain couples TRBV13 to TRBJ2-3; D possibly matches TRBD1 or TRBD2 (5 bases each). Trimming removed 2 bases from V and 3 bases from J, with 9 bases in between. The CDR3 runs to 14 residues. Germline V gives CDR1 PRHDT, CDR2 FYEKMQ (reference sequence). In DNA, the CDR3 is TGTGCCAGCAGCTTAAGGGGAGCGACAGATACGCAGTATTTT. As protein: CASSLRGATDTQYF.

The chain carries TRBV12-3 or TRBV12-4 and TRBJ2-2, with D perhaps matching TRBD1 (6 bases). The CDR3 totals 14 residues. Trimming took off 5 bases at V and 5 bases at J, with 12 bases between the two ends. Here the CDR3 DNA reads TGTGCCAGCAGTCTCGGACAGCAGACCGGGGAGCTGTTTTTT. It specifies CASSLGQQTGELFF.

As regards this clonotype: A much larger clone lies a single base off, so this may be a read error. The chain uses TRBV20-1 and TRBJ2-1, with D perhaps assigned TRBD1 or TRBD2 (5 bases each). The last part of the DNA fits TRBJ2-5 better; the J call may be wrong. The CDR3 spans 13 residues. Germline V gene lookup returns CDR1 DFQATT and CDR2 SNEGSKA (reference sequence). The CDR3 sequence: CSAPSGSQETQYF. In nucleotides, the CDR3 is TGCAGTGCTCCGTCAGGGAGCCAAGAGACCCAGTACTTC.

The V gene is TRBV11-3, the J gene TRBJ1-1; D gene unclear. This CDR3 spans 14 amino acids. The V end was cut by 5 bases, the J end by 0 bases, with 10 bases between. Looked up from germline, CDR1 is SGHNT and CDR2 is YENEEA. The CDR3 DNA reads as TGTGCCAGCAGCCGAGCAGGAGTGAACACTGAAGCTTTCTTT. Its protein product is CASSRAGVNTEAFF.

This clonotype was detected ten times or more. The V gene is TRBV20-1, the J gene TRBJ2-7, with 7 nucleotides matching TRBD1. Per germline, CDR1 DFQATT and CDR2 SNEGSKA (reference sequence). V lost 8 bases and J lost 1; bases outside the gene matches: 14. This CDR3 comprises 15 residues. In DNA, the CDR3 is TGCAGTTCTACAGGGGAAGCACCGACATCCTACGAGCAGTACTTC. Translating gives CSSTGEAPTSYEQYF.

This clonotype was counted many times. The rearrangement links TRBV18 to TRBJ2-2; D not resolved. Deletions cut 2 bases from V and 8 bases from J, with 6 bases between. Germline CDR1 and CDR2: KGHSH and LQKENI. CDR3 length: 12 residues. In DNA form, the CDR3 reads TGTGCCAGCTCACCATCCCGGGGGGAGCTGTTTTTT. Translation gives CASSPSRGELFF.

This clonotype was observed many times. The chain has TRBV28 and TRBJ2-7; D tentatively fits TRBD1 or TRBD2 (5 bases each). This CDR3 has 14 residues. The V end was cut by 1 base, the J end by 2 bases, with 9 bases between. Germline loops: CDR1 MDHEN, CDR2 SYDVKM. The CDR3 nucleotides are TGTGCCAGCAGTTTATCTAGGGGACCCTACGAGCAGTACTTC. Translating gives CASSLSRGPYEQYF.